This paragraph reports one TCR beta chain. Its specificity is not known. The CDR3 is cut off 3 residues early in the read; its end comes from the germline J gene. The data are from a study of T cells in women clearing cervical HPV infection. About the study: Case blood drawn at lesion detection; control blood after infection cleared. Whole-study findings and limits: Controls had more TRBV6-7 (approximately 0.15%) than cases (approximately 0.11%).

Germline CDR1 is SEHNR and CDR2 is FQNEAQ (reference sequence). This CDR3 spans 15 amino acids. Germline trimming cut 5 bases from V and 5 bases from J; bases unmatched to any gene: 7. Clones were read by immunoSEQ multiplex PCR, and TCRdb kept only the in-frame ones, dropping some. The sample data list some 30,000 clones. The TCR originated in a woman between 18 and 75 years old with a cervical HPV16 infection that either progressed to CIN3+ or cleared (not recorded which). This chain uses TRBV7-9 with TRBJ1-5, with 9 bases that match TRBD1. The sequenced sample was blood buffy coat. CDR3 sequence: CASSPGQGMDQPQHF. CDR3 DNA, as far as it was read: TGTGCCAGCAGCCCGGGACAGGGTATGGATCAGCCC.